Listed below are T cell receptor beta chains from one sample, sequenced in a study of identical twins. TCRdb reprocessed the 5' RACE reads via MiXCR and lists one record per CDR3 protein. The sample has under 450,000 distinct CDR3 sequences, about 18% seen once. Source material: naive T cells sorted from blood. Receptors were obtained from a man aged 45-65 years in good health. CDR3s include the opening cysteine and the closing phenylalanine or tryptophan. D genes are given only for firm matches. The size entry is marked missing in some rows and otherwise reads once, few, many or a size class.

V gene,D gene,clone size,J gene,CDR3 protein,CDR3 DNA
TRBV5-6,.,many,TRBJ2-2,CASSWAGSGELFF,TGTGCCAGCAGCTGGGCCGGGTCCGGGGAGCTGTTTTTT
TRBV7-8,.,few,TRBJ2-5,CASSLSGIQETQYF,TGTGCCAGCAGCTTATCGGGAATCCAAGAGACCCAGTACTTC
TRBV5-5,.,few,TRBJ1-2,CASSLDAGFNYGYTF,TGTGCCAGCAGCTTGGATGCGGGATTCAACTATGGCTACACCTTC
TRBV5-6,.,few,TRBJ2-7,CASSLGLSEQYF,TGTGCCAGCAGCTTGGGGCTCAGCGAGCAGTACTTC
TRBV6-5,TRBD2,few,TRBJ2-3,CASSYRLAGEGNTQYF,TGTGCCAGCAGTTACCGGCTAGCGGGAGAGGGTAATACGCAGTATTTT
TRBV12-3/TRBV12-4,.,many,TRBJ2-5,CASSVGETQYF,TGTGCCAGCAGTGTAGGGGAGACCCAGTACTTC
TRBV3-1,.,few,TRBJ1-1,CASSQNPSNTEAFF,TGTGCCAGCAGCCAAAACCCATCGAACACTGAAGCTTTCTTT
TRBV5-1,.,.,TRBJ2-5,CASSAFGGETQYF,TGCGCCAGCAGCGCGTTCGGAGGGGAGACCCAGTACTTC
TRBV24-1,TRBD1,few,TRBJ2-3,CATSDGDSTSTDTQYF,TGTGCCACCAGTGACGGGGACAGCACTAGCACAGATACGCAGTATTTT
TRBV5-5,.,.,TRBJ2-1,CASRVTVPGSYNEQFF,TGTGCCAGCAGGGTGACAGTTCCAGGGTCCTACAATGAGCAGTTCTTC
TRBV3-1,TRBD1,many,TRBJ1-1,CASSQGQGVTEAFF,TGTGCCAGCAGCCAGGGACAGGGGGTGACTGAAGCTTTCTTT
TRBV12-3/TRBV12-4,.,.,TRBJ2-3,CASSFYGTDTQYF,TGTGCCAGCAGTTTTTATGGCACAGATACGCAGTATTTT
TRBV15,.,few,TRBJ2-7,CATSRDERFGYEQYF,TGTGCCACCAGCAGAGATGAAAGGTTTGGGTACGAGCAGTACTTC
TRBV11-2,.,many,TRBJ2-1,CASSSRGHNEQFF,TGTGCCAGCAGCTCCAGGGGTCACAATGAGCAGTTCTTC
TRBV7-2,TRBD2,many,TRBJ2-7,CASSLTGLDAEQYF,TGTGCCAGCAGCTTAACGGGACTAGATGCCGAGCAGTACTTC
TRBV7-9,.,few,TRBJ2-5,CASSLAEGYQETQYF,TGTGCCAGCAGCTTAGCGGAGGGGTACCAAGAGACCCAGTACTTC
TRBV10-3,TRBD2,few,TRBJ2-7,CASSFQRTSGDEQYF,TGTGCCAGCTCATTCCAACGGACTAGCGGCGACGAGCAGTACTTC
TRBV27,.,.,TRBJ1-2,CASSLRGAGYGYTF,TGTGCCAGCAGTTTACGGGGGGCCGGCTATGGCTACACCTTC
TRBV12-3/TRBV12-4,TRBD1,.,TRBJ2-5,CASSPGTAGAQYF,TGTGCCAGCAGTCCCGGGACAGCTGGGGCCCAGTACTTC
TRBV20-1,TRBD2,.,TRBJ2-3,CSSIPNSGGEDTQYF,TGCAGTTCAATCCCAAATAGCGGGGGGGAAGATACGCAGTATTTT
TRBV12-3/TRBV12-4,TRBD2,many,TRBJ2-1,CASSPGLAGGYEQFF,TGTGCCAGCAGTCCGGGACTAGCGGGGGGGTATGAGCAGTTCTTC
TRBV5-1,.,.,TRBJ2-1,CASIGALGDEQFF,TGCGCCAGCATCGGGGCCCTCGGGGATGAGCAGTTCTTC
TRBV12-3/TRBV12-4,.,many,TRBJ1-3,CASSLQSPSGNTIYF,TGTGCCAGCAGTTTGCAGTCGCCCTCTGGAAACACCATATATTTT
TRBV6-2/TRBV6-3,.,many,TRBJ2-1,CASSYAPGASLEQFF,TGTGCCAGCAGTTACGCTCCGGGGGCTTCCCTAGAGCAGTTCTTC
TRBV6-6,.,few,TRBJ2-5,CASLRSQETQYF,TGTGCCAGCTTACGGTCCCAAGAGACCCAGTACTTC
TRBV27,.,many,TRBJ1-3,CASSFGRSSGNTIYF,TGTGCCAGCAGTTTCGGACGGAGCTCTGGAAACACCATATATTTT
TRBV5-1,.,many,TRBJ2-7,CASSFEHTYEQYF,TGCGCCAGCAGCTTCGAACATACCTACGAGCAGTACTTC
TRBV20-1,TRBD1,few,TRBJ2-3,CSAPRDRGHADTQYF,TGCAGTGCTCCTAGGGACAGGGGGCATGCAGATACGCAGTATTTT
TRBV6-2/TRBV6-3,.,many,TRBJ2-2,CASSYTPGQDRPGELFF,TGTGCCAGCAGTTACACTCCGGGCCAAGATCGACCCGGGGAGCTGTTTTTT
TRBV24-1,.,many,TRBJ2-1,CATSDLSTAEQFF,TGTGCCACCAGTGATTTAAGTACAGCAGAGCAGTTCTTC